This note documents a single T cell receptor beta chain sequence. Its antigen specificity is not known. There are no base qualities to consult, and no much larger clone falls within one base. CDR1 and CDR2, per the germline V gene, are SNHLY and FYNNEI. Relative to germline, V is missing 2 bases and J is missing 3 bases, with 12 bases of the junction outside any gene match. The CDR3 covers 18 residues, taking in both the cysteine and the phenylalanine. The kept DNA is CDR3 alone, 54 bases in frame from the first base. One collaborating source in Seattle enrolled patients while the patients were actively infected and followed the patients over time throughout the course of disease. Collaborating institutions collected whole blood in K2EDTA tubes following their own protocols. For TCRbeta analysis, collaborator samples were shipped as frozen whole blood, as isolated PBMCs, or as DNA extracted from either sample type.

TCRbeta CDR3 regions were amplified from genomic DNA by means of the immunoSEQ Assay, a bias-controlled multiplex PCR. The study's own analysis went as follows. The number of nucleated cells in each sample was estimated by amplification of reference gene primers within the assay. Sequence reads were collapsed and filtered to measure the absolute abundance of every unique TCRbeta CDR3 rearrangement. For each sample, productive Simpson clonality was calculated as the square root of Simpson's diversity index over productive rearrangements. In TCRdb, the immuneACCESS table is reduced to in-frame sequences with V and J assigned. These tables do not hold every clone; where another copy was compared, an unresolved V gene accounts for under half, and the others remain unexplained. D and trimming come from the DNA, and the V and J calls and clone size come from that table. The sample table records 200,000 to 250,000 clones; 85% of these occur just once. The top ten hold 2.4% of the sample.

This entry is derived from a study of blood T cell repertoires in COVID-19 (dated by TCRdb to 2018 to 2021). Study-wide context: Samples from collaborators originated in the United States, Italy and Spain and spanned both the acute and convalescent phases of COVID-19. The material from the prospective study consisted of cDNA or gDNA derived from T cells, B-cell-depleted T cells, or PBMCs. Subjects who had been exposed to COVID-19, were actively infected with it, or had recovered from it provided the deeply sampled blood TCRbeta repertoires that made up the dataset. The repertoires were released in a freely available public database intended as a resource for research on the immune response to SARS-CoV-2. Samples were obtained from the ongoing ImmuneRACE study (first 160 participants) and from approximately 1,200 subjects provided by 6 global collaborators. Nearly every sample came with metadata listing a de-identified subject ID, COVID-19 status, age in years and sex. HLA class I and class II types, where available, came from metadata supplied by the sample provider rather than from assay-based typing. Overall study results and their limits: The quantity of clinical and demographic metadata differed by source and by participant and was supplied without curation.

Rearrangement joined TRBV2 to TRBJ2-3; the central 9 bases match TRBD2. Sample: peripheral blood. The source is a woman in her seventies with COVID-19, enrolled during active disease. The sequenced DNA is TGTGCCAGCAGTGAAATTGGGGGACTAGCTCGGAGGACAGATACGCAGTATTTT. It translates as CASSEIGGLARRTDTQYF.